These 25 T cell receptor beta chains originate from one sample sequenced in a study of T cells in Graves' hyperthyroidism and ophthalmopathy. Amplified TCR beta CDR3 regions derived from RNA transcripts. Carried out on the TCR CDR3, a first-round RT-PCR used the HTBI primer set. TCRdb re-called the multiplex PCR reads through MiXCR, storing one row per CDR3 protein. This table has roughly 93,000 distinct CDR3 sequences, roughly half appearing once. Material for sequencing was blood. The origin of the receptors is a woman between 40 and 50 years old with Graves' hyperthyroidism.

The chain links TRBV9 to TRBJ2-7; D gene uncertain. Trimming left V 7 bases short and J 5 bases short, with 10 bases between. The CDR3 has 11 residues. From germline, CDR1 is SGDLS and CDR2 YYNGEE. The CDR3 bases are TGTGCCAGCTCACTCAAAAACGAGCAGTACTTC. Its protein product is CASSLKNEQYF. Complete variable domain (other parts from reference TRBV9 and TRBJ2-7): DSGVTQTPKHLITATGQRVTLRCSPRSGDLSVYWYQQSLDQGLQFLIQYYNGEERAKGNILERFSAQQFPDLHSELNLSSLELGDSALYFCASSLKNEQYFGPGTRLTVT.

This clonotype occurred many times. The V gene is TRBV5-1, the J gene TRBJ1-5, with D maybe TRBD1 (5 bases). The CDR3 is made up of 14 amino acids. Germline values: CDR1 SGHRS, CDR2 YFSETQ. Trimming removed 7 bases at V and 1 base at J, with 12 bases between. In DNA, the CDR3 is TGCGCCAGCCGCGAAGGGGTAAGCAATCAGCCCCAGCATTTT. This codes for CASREGVSNQPQHF.

With regard to this clonotype: The missing conserved phenylalanine or tryptophan at the end of this CDR3 makes a read error likely. It is unclear where the CDR3 begins or ends on the DNA, so no DNA is shown, and the CDR3 is as TCRdb lists it. The chain carries TRBV7-2 and TRBJ1-3; TRBD1 is the table's D call and was not checked against the DNA. The CDR3 region is 10 residues in length, termini included. Germline-derived CDR1 and CDR2 are SGHTA and FQGNSA. CDR3 region: CASSPSSGSS.

This CDR3 is CASSLTGVEGTEAFF. The CDR3 DNA reads TGTGCCAGCAGCCTAACAGGGGTGGAAGGTACTGAAGCTTTCTTT. The chain carries TRBV7-2 and TRBJ1-1; TRBD1 matches at 7 bases. Trimming removed 5 bases from V and 5 bases from J; junction bases left unmatched: 11. Germline V CDR1 and CDR2: SGHTA, FQGNSA. The CDR3 has 15 residues.

This clonotype was counted ten times or more. This rearrangement joins TRBV7-2 to TRBJ2-5, with 13 positions matching TRBD2. V gave up 6 bases and J gave up 5 bases; unmatched junction bases: 6. The CDR3 consists of 15 residues. Germline lookup yields CDR1 SGHTA and CDR2 FQGNSA. The CDR3 is CASSSGLAGVETQYF. In DNA form, the CDR3 reads TGTGCCAGCAGTTCTGGACTAGCGGGAGTTGAGACCCAGTACTTC.

V gene TRBV2 combines with J gene TRBJ1-1; D is ambiguous. V lost 5 bases and J 1 base, leaving 11 bases between the germline ends. CDR1 SNHLY and CDR2 FYNNEI come from the germline V gene. This CDR3 region has 14 residues. The CDR3 DNA sequence: TGTGCCAGCAGTCAGACCGTACCGAACACTGAAGCTTTCTTT. This encodes CASSQTVPNTEAFF. The entire variable domain, with the rest obtained from reference TRBV2 and TRBJ1-1, is as follows: EPEVTQTPSHQVTQMGQEVILRCVPISNHLYFYWYRQILGQKVEFLVSFYNNEISEKSEIFDDQFSVERPDGSNFTLKIRSTKLEDSAMYFCASSQTVPNTEAFFGQGTRLTVV.

This clonotype has just a few counts. V gene TRBV18 combines with J gene TRBJ2-5, with D perhaps TRBD1 (6 bases). The germline V and J ends were trimmed by 0 bases and 4 bases, with 15 bases remaining between them. The CDR3 totals 16 residues. Per the germline V gene, CDR1 is KGHSH and CDR2 is LQKENI. CDR3 amino acids: CASSPPGNRVRETQYF. In DNA, the CDR3 is TGTGCCAGCTCACCACCTGGGAACAGGGTGCGAGAGACCCAGTACTTC.

The V gene is TRBV10-3, the J gene TRBJ2-5; 9 bases align to TRBD1. V shed 9 bases and J 10 bases; nucleotides not matched to a gene: 15. Germline V gives CDR1 ENHRY, CDR2 SYGVKD. This CDR3 comprises 14 residues. As DNA, the CDR3 is TGTGCCATTCAAACAGGGGGCAAGAAGAGAAGCCAGTACTTC. Translation gives CAIQTGGKKRSQYF.

Turning to this clonotype: Sequence at one end of the junction differs from germline and may be a read error. The chain links TRBV5-1 to TRBJ2-2, with TRBD1 identical over 7 bases. The germline CDR1 and CDR2 sequences are SGHRS and YFSETQ. The length of the CDR3 is 17 residues. The CDR3 bases are TGCGCCAGCAGCTTGGTCGTAGGGGGCACGAACGCCGGGGAGCTGGTTTTT. This gives the protein CASSLVVGGTNAGELVF. The variable domain in full, completed from reference TRBV5-1 and TRBJ2-2, reads KAGVTQTPRYLIKTRGQQVTLSCSPISGHRSVSWYQQTPGQGLQFLFEYFSETQRNKGNFPGRFSGRQFSNSRSEMNVSTLELGDSALYLCASSLVVGGTNAGELVFGEGSRLTVL.

This chain links TRBV7-2 with TRBJ2-5; a possible D gene is TRBD2 (6 bases). V was clipped by 0 bases and J by 4 bases, with 12 bases between them. CDR1 and CDR2 from the germline V gene are SGHTA and FQGNSA. The CDR3 runs 15 residues. CDR3 DNA sequence: TGTGCCAGCAGCTTAGCGGGGGGTTTCGGAGAGACCCAGTACTTC. Protein product: CASSLAGGFGETQYF.

The CDR3 here is CATKGAGSGNTIYF. CDR3 in DNA: TGTGCCACCAAGGGTGCAGGCTCTGGAAACACCATATATTTT. This sequence joins TRBV7-9 and TRBJ1-3; no clear D. This CDR3 region has 14 residues. Trimming left V 10 bases short and J 0 bases short, with 13 bases between. The germline V gene encodes CDR1 SEHNR and CDR2 FQNEAQ (reference sequence).

J is TRBJ2-5 and V is TRBV7-2, with D possibly matching TRBD1 (5 bases). Germline V gives CDR1 SGHTA, CDR2 FQGNSA. The CDR3 length is 13 residues. V lost 5 bases, J lost 9 bases, and 16 bases lay in between. Here the CDR3 DNA reads TGTGCCAGCAGCCAACAGGTCGGGCAGCCCCAGTACTTC. This gives the protein CASSQQVGQPQYF.

This clonotype was counted many times. The CDR3, as DNA: TGTGCCAGCAGCTTGGATCGGGGGAGCGTAACTAATGAAAAACTGTTTTTT. The encoded protein is CASSLDRGSVTNEKLFF. J is TRBJ1-4 and V is TRBV7-8, with TRBD1 as a possible D gene (5 bases). Per the germline V gene, CDR1 is SGHVS and CDR2 is FQNEAQ. V shed 3 bases and J shed 1 base, with 15 bases lying between them. The CDR3 runs 17 residues.

The genes are TRBV20-1 and TRBJ2-5; maybe TRBD2 (5 bases). The CDR3 consists of 16 residues. V lost 0 bases, J lost 2 bases, and 16 bases lay in between. Germline CDR1 reads DFQATT; CDR2 reads SNEGSKA (reference sequence). The CDR3 sequence is CSARDPGRAPQETQYF. The CDR3, as DNA: TGCAGTGCTAGAGATCCCGGGCGGGCCCCACAAGAGACCCAGTACTTC.

The chain combines TRBV20-1 with TRBJ2-7; TRBD1 aligns across 7 bases. This CDR3 contains 14 residues. Germline values: CDR1 DFQATT, CDR2 SNEGSKA (reference sequence). Trimming took 6 bases from V and 3 from J; bases not matched to a gene: 11. The CDR3 protein is CSATSRDRDYEQYF. Here the CDR3 DNA reads TGCAGTGCCACCAGCAGAGACAGGGACTACGAGCAGTACTTC.

CDR3 sequence reads: CASGTGLSGANVLTF. CDR3 coding DNA: TGTGCCAGTGGGACAGGGCTCTCTGGGGCCAACGTCCTGACTTTC. This sequence joins TRBV25-1 and TRBJ2-6, with TRBD1 matching 9 bases. The V segment lost 9 bases and the J segment 0 bases; nucleotides outside the gene matches: 3. This CDR3 is 15 amino acids long. Germline loops: CDR1 MGHDK, CDR2 SYGVNS.

This clonotype was seen a handful of times. Sequence at one end of the junction differs from germline and may be a read error. This sequence joins TRBV2 and TRBJ1-4; a possible D gene is TRBD1 (5 bases). The CDR3 runs 17 residues. The germline CDR1 and CDR2 sequences are SNHLY and FYNNEI. In nucleotides, the CDR3 is TGTGCCAGCAGTGAAGTCGACAGAACCGCAACTAATGAAAAACTGTCTTTT. The encoded protein is CASSEVDRTATNEKLSF.

The chain uses TRBV20-1 and TRBJ2-5; D is unresolved. The CDR3 consists of 13 residues. Germline CDR1 reads DFQATT; CDR2 reads SNEGSKA (reference sequence). The V and J ends lost 6 bases and 3 bases respectively, with 14 bases between them. The CDR3 nucleotides read TGCAGTGCCCAGGCTGAGAACAAAGAGACCCAGTACTTC. Amino acid sequence: CSAQAENKETQYF.

The chain joins TRBV2 to TRBJ2-7; D perhaps matches TRBD1 (6 bases). The length of the CDR3 is 11 residues. Germline V gene data show CDR1 as SNHLY and CDR2 as FYNNEI. The CDR3 nucleotides read TGTGCTAGACAGGTCTCCTACGAGCAGTACTTC. This sequence encodes CARQVSYEQYF.

This clonotype was seen many times. V usage is TRBV12-3 or TRBV12-4 and J usage is TRBJ1-1; the D is unclear. This CDR3 spans 12 amino acids. The germline V and J ends were trimmed by 6 bases and 4 bases, with 9 bases remaining between them. CDR3 DNA sequence: TGTGCCAGCAGAAGAACGAGCACTGAAGCTTTCTTT. It encodes CASRRTSTEAFF.

This rearrangement joins TRBV29-1 to TRBJ1-2; D gene uncertain. Trimming took 8 bases from V and 1 from J, leaving 11 bases between them. The CDR3 contains 12 residues. Germline CDR1 is SQVTM and CDR2 is ANQGSEA. CDR3 coding DNA: TGCAGCAGCACGGCGAGTAACTATGGCTACACCTTC. Its translation: CSSTASNYGYTF.

V is TRBV29-1 and J is TRBJ1-1; TRBD1 agrees at 9 bases. This CDR3 is built from 14 residues. V lost 5 bases, J lost 5 bases, and 9 bases stayed unmatched. Germline lookup yields CDR1 SQVTM and CDR2 ANQGSEA. CDR3 amino acids: CSVPRGDRATEAFF. Here the CDR3 DNA reads TGCAGCGTTCCCCGGGGGGACAGGGCAACTGAAGCTTTCTTT.

J is TRBJ1-5 and V is TRBV15, with TRBD1 identical over 7 bases. The V gene end was trimmed by 9 bases and the J gene end by 5 bases; junction bases not matched to a gene: 4. The length of the CDR3 is 12 residues. CDR1 LNHNV and CDR2 YYDKDF come from the germline V gene (reference sequence). This CDR3 is CATNRGDQPQHF. In nucleotides, the CDR3 is TGTGCCACGAACAGGGGCGATCAGCCCCAGCATTTT.

In regard to this clonotype: A read error may be the cause here, since a much bigger clone is one base away. J is TRBJ2-7 and V is TRBV4-1; 8 bases fit TRBD2. Per germline, CDR1 MGHRA and CDR2 YSYEKL. This CDR3 is 15 amino acids long. The chain's CDR3 is CASGQGNSGAYEQYF. Here the CDR3 DNA reads TGCGCCAGCGGCCAAGGCAATAGCGGGGCCTACGAGCAGTACTTC.

In its sample, this clonotype was seen many times. The rearrangement links TRBV29-1 to TRBJ1-2; TRBD1 matches at 9 bases. The germline V gene has CDR1 SQVTM and CDR2 ANQGSEA. Trimming removed 4 bases from V and 4 bases from J; junction bases left unmatched: 4. The length of the CDR3 is 13 residues. The CDR3 reads CSVGTGEGYGYTF. CDR3 nucleotides: TGCAGCGTTGGGACAGGGGAGGGCTATGGCTACACCTTC.